These 7 T cell receptor beta chains share one sample of origin, sequenced in a study of cytomegalovirus exposure and HLA in healthy donors. The PCR made use of 60 Vbeta and 13 Jbeta primers. Generated by immunoSEQ multiplex PCR, the TCRdb table keeps only in-frame clones and is missing some. This table has over 150,000 clones, 84% appearing once. Source material: PBMCs. These receptors were obtained from a girl aged 10 to 17 in good health and CMV-seropositive.

V usage is TRBV10-3 and J usage is TRBJ1-1; no clear D. CDR1 and CDR2 from the germline V gene are ENHRY and SYGVKD. This CDR3 has 15 residues. Trimming took 2 bases from V and 3 from J, leaving 13 bases between them. In DNA form, the CDR3 reads TGTGCCATCAGTGAGGACACCGCGGAGGACACTGAAGCTTTCTTT. It translates to CAISEDTAEDTEAFF.

The chain is built from TRBV10-3 and TRBJ2-1, with 9 bases fitting TRBD1. The trim removed 8 bases at V and 6 bases at J, leaving 5 bases unmatched. The CDR3 sequence is 13 residues long. Germline CDR1 reads ENHRY; CDR2 reads SYGVKD. The CDR3 protein is CAISGTGFNEQFF. The CDR3 DNA reads as TGTGCCATCTCCGGGACAGGGTTCAATGAGCAGTTCTTC.

CDR3 amino acids: CAWSVLLPEQYF. The DNA of the CDR3 is TGTGCCTGGAGTGTACTGCTCCCTGAGCAGTACTTC. The rearrangement uses TRBV30 and TRBJ2-7; D unclear. The CDR3 contains 12 residues. CDR1 and CDR2 from the germline V gene are GTSNPN and SVGIG (reference sequence). Between the trimmed V and J ends, which lost 0 bases and 7 bases, there was a span of 10 bases.

The CDR3 DNA reads as TGTGCCACCAGCAGCGGACAGAACTACGAGCAGTACTTC. This sequence encodes CATSSGQNYEQYF. The chain uses TRBV15 and TRBJ2-7, with D perhaps TRBD1 (6 bases). Germline V gene data show CDR1 as LNHNV and CDR2 as YYDKDF (reference sequence). V was trimmed by 3 bases and J by 3 bases, leaving 9 bases between them. The CDR3 runs to 13 residues.

The rearrangement links TRBV5-1 to TRBJ2-3, with D possibly matching TRBD2 (5 bases). Germline values: CDR1 SGHRS, CDR2 YFSETQ. Trimming pared 4 bases from V and 4 bases from J, leaving 16 bases between. There are 15 residues in the CDR3. The CDR3 nucleotides are TGCGCCAGCAGCCCGAACCCCGACTATCCAGATACGCAGTATTTT. It codes for CASSPNPDYPDTQYF.

This chain uses TRBV5-4 with TRBJ2-1; tentative D call: TRBD2 (7 bases). This CDR3 has 14 residues. Germline-derived CDR1 and CDR2 are SGHNT and YYREEE (reference sequence). Trimming stripped 4 bases from V and 7 bases from J, with 15 bases between. The CDR3 region is CASSGGAKKNEQFF. For the CDR3, the DNA is TGTGCCAGCAGCGGGGGGGCGAAAAAAAATGAGCAGTTCTTC.

This chain links TRBV2 with TRBJ1-2, with a possible D match to TRBD1 (5 bases). V was clipped by 2 bases and J by 2 bases, with 9 bases between them. This CDR3 is built from 14 residues. Germline V CDR1 and CDR2: SNHLY, FYNNEI. CDR3 loop: CASSEMKGNYGYTF. The CDR3 region has the DNA TGTGCCAGCAGTGAAATGAAGGGGAACTATGGCTACACCTTC.